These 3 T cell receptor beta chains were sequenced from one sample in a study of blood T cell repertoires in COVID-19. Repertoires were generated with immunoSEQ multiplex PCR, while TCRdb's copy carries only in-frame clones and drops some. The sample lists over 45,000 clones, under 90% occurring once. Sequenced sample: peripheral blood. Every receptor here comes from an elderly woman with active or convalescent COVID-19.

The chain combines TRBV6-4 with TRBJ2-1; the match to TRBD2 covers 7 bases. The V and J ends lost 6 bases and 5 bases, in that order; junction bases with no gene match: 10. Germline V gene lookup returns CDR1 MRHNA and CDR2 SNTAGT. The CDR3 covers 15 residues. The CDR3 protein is CASSPSSGAHNEQFF. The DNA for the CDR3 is TGTGCCAGCAGCCCCTCGAGCGGGGCACACAATGAGCAGTTCTTC.

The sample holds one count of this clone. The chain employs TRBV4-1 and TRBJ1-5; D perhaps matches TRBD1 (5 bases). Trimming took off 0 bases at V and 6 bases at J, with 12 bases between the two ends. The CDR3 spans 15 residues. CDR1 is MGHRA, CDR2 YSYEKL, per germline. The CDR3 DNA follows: TGCGCCAGCAGCCAAGAGGGACTGACTAGTCAGCCCCAGCATTTT. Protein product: CASSQEGLTSQPQHF.

Here the CDR3 reads CASSLLGGGAADTQYF. Written as DNA, the CDR3 is TGTGCCAGCAGCTTACTTGGCGGGGGGGCGGCAGATACGCAGTATTTT. The chain joins TRBV7-2 to TRBJ2-3; 9 bases line up with TRBD2. The V segment lost 2 bases and the J segment 4 bases; nucleotides outside the gene matches: 7. CDR3 length equals 16 residues. Germline CDR1 SGHTA, CDR2 FQGNSA.